This T cell receptor (beta chain) is drawn from a study of blood T cells in healthy people across ages. For the second PCR, which ran for about 7 to 12 cycles, a sample-barcoded 5' primer and a J-beta primer mix were used. A minimum of 3 million CDR3-containing paired-end reads was obtained for each sample. TCRdb recomputed calls from the 5' RACE reads with MiXCR, one row per CDR3 protein. The table shows about a million distinct CDR3 sequences, with less than 45% occurring only once. The germline gives CDR1 SGDLS, CDR2 YYNGEE. The CDR3 sequence is 14 residues long. Trimming at V came to 4 bases and at J to 4 bases, leaving 2 bases not matched to a gene. Around 9 milliliters of peripheral blood were drawn from each donor into EDTA-treated tubes. Only a few counts were recorded for this clonotype. Its antigen is still unknown. Findings and caveats of the study: There was no known CMV status for donors, so expanded clonotype changes were possibly confounded. Higher diversity and more naive CD4+ cells were features of long-lived donors, compared to aged donors.

Specimen: blood. J is TRBJ1-6 and V is TRBV9, with TRBD1 matching over 7 bases. The clonotype comes from a man in his late teens or twenties in good health. This CDR3 reads CASSKTGYNSPLHF. In nucleotides, the CDR3 is TGTGCCAGCAGCAAGACAGGGTATAATTCACCCCTCCACTTT.